A few counts support the clone carrying this T cell receptor beta chain. Its matching antigen is unknown. One entry per CDR3 protein, called by TCRdb with MiXCR from the 5' RACE reads. The sample contains 500,000 to 650,000 distinct CDR3 sequences, around a sixth of which appear only once. This sample stems from a study of T cells after yellow fever vaccination. Findings of the study overall: Most primary-vaccination clones reappeared after the booster (just under 98% CD4, 88% CD8). Abundant clonotypes from the bulk population could get into FACS-sorted repertoires as contaminants.

V was shortened by 3 bases and J by 3 bases, with 11 bases between the two germline ends. The CDR3 extends over 14 amino acids. Germline-derived CDR1 and CDR2 are LGHNA and YSLEER. The TCR sequence derives from a man younger than 35 who received the YFV17D yellow fever vaccine. Sequencing was performed on PBMCs, taken 4 to 6 days after the first yellow fever vaccination. The chain links TRBV4-3 to TRBJ1-1; no clear D gene. CDR3 DNA sequence: TGCGCCAGCAGCCACCTGGTATCCCACACTGAAGCTTTCTTT. Encoded protein: CASSHLVSHTEAFF.